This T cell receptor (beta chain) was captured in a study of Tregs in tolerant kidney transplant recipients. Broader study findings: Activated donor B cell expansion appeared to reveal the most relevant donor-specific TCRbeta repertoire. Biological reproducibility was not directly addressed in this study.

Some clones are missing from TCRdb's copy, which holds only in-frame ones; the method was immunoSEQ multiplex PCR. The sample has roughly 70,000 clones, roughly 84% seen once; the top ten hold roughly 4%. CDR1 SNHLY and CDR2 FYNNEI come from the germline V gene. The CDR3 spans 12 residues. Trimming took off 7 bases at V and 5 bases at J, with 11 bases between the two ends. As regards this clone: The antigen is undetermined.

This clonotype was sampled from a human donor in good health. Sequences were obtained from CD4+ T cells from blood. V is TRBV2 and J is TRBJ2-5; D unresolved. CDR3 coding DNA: TGTGCCAGCACCCCCCTCAGGGAGACCCAGTACTTC. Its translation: CASTPLRETQYF.